The T cell receptor (beta chain) under discussion was sequenced for a study of blood T cell repertoires in COVID-19. Study summary: Some COVID-19 samples were acute and others convalescent; all came from the United States, Italy and Spain. T cells, B-cell-depleted T cells, or PBMCs provided the cDNA or gDNA that served as material.

Trimming took 0 bases from V and 3 from J, leaving 9 bases between them. CDR3 length: 14 amino acids. Germline V gene data show CDR1 as MNHNY and CDR2 as SVGAGI (reference sequence). Authors' methods: By means of reference gene primer amplification, nucleated cell counts were estimated. The table came from immunoSEQ multiplex PCR; TCRdb's copy has only in-frame clones and leaves some out. Clonal size and the V and J genes are those of that table, whereas D and trimming came from the DNA. The sample shows about 130,000 clones, roughly 90% of them seen only once. This chain uses TRBV6-6 with TRBJ2-7; D is unresolved. The origin of this receptor is a man in his fifties with active or convalescent COVID-19. The sequenced material came from peripheral blood. DNA for the CDR3: TGTGCCAGCAGTTACTCTGACAAGAACTACGAGCAGTACTTC. Translated: CASSYSDKNYEQYF.